This T cell receptor (beta chain) emerged from a study of T cell responses to AZD1222 COVID-19 vaccine. Study results and caveats: Across the whole spike, CD4 TCRs peaked at regions 160-218 and 743-854. In a largely white British group with more females than males, clonal diversity was possibly underestimated.

Clones were read by immunoSEQ multiplex PCR, and TCRdb kept only the in-frame ones, dropping some. This table has around 150,000 clones, about 90% appearing once. A remark on this clone: What it recognizes is unknown.

The CDR3 has 17 residues. Germline lookup yields CDR1 SGHNT and CDR2 YENEEA. V was pared by 5 bases and J by 10 bases, with 17 bases of the junction left unmatched. This clonotype was obtained from an adult in good health. The rearrangement uses TRBV11-3 and TRBJ2-1; the match to TRBD2 covers 10 bases. The specimen was peripheral blood, collected on day 0 of AZD1222 vaccination. The CDR3 coding sequence is TGTGCCAGCAGCCCGGGGGGAGCTAGCGGGAGTTCAGGGGAGCAGTTCTTC. Protein sequence: CASSPGGASGSSGEQFF. Using reference TRBV11-3 and TRBJ2-1 for the parts outside the CDR3, the full variable domain is EAGVVQSPRYKIIEKKQPVAFWCNPISGHNTLYWYLQNLGQGPELLIRYENEEAVDDSQLPKDRFSAERLKGVDSTLKIQPAELGDSAVYLCASSPGGASGSSGEQFFGPGTRLTVL.